Described below is a single T cell receptor (beta chain) sequence and its context. This sample is drawn from a study of technical replicates of blood from a handful of donors. Repertoires were generated with immunoSEQ multiplex PCR, while TCRdb's copy carries only in-frame clones and drops some. Among roughly 15,000 clones listed, 70% to 80% were seen once. Trimming removed 6 bases at V and 10 bases at J, with 15 bases between. This CDR3 has 12 amino acids. The germline CDR1 and CDR2 sequences are SQVTM and ANQGSEA. The origin of this receptor is a human donor in good health. The specimen sequenced was PBMCs. The chain carries TRBV29-1 and TRBJ1-4; D is unclear. The CDR3 DNA follows: TGCAGCGTCGCGAACATCCGAGGAAAACTGTTTTTT. Translation: CSVANIRGKLFF.